The 23 T cell receptor beta chains listed next were all sequenced from one sample in a study of cytomegalovirus exposure and HLA in healthy donors. 13 Jbeta primers and 60 Vbeta primers were used for the PCR. Here immunoSEQ multiplex PCR was the method, and the copy in TCRdb shows in-frame clones only, minus some. The sample table includes around 44,000 clones. The sample taken for sequencing was PBMCs. The receptors here all came from a male donor in good health and CMV-seropositive.

V gene TRBV5-1 combines with J gene TRBJ1-4; perhaps TRBD1 as D (6 bases). This CDR3 is 16 amino acids long. V was clipped by 0 bases and J by 8 bases, with 17 bases between them. The V gene's germline CDR1 is SGHRS and CDR2 YFSETQ. The CDR3 loop reads CASSLEGSGVGEKLFF. CDR3 coding DNA: TGCGCCAGCAGCTTGGAAGGTTCAGGGGTCGGGGAAAAACTGTTTTTT.

The CDR3 DNA reads as TGTGCCAGCAGTCAAACCGAGGGAGGGGGGCCAGATACGCAGTATTTT. It yields the protein CASSQTEGGGPDTQYF. The genes are TRBV27 and TRBJ2-3; D perhaps matches TRBD2 (7 bases). The germline CDR1 and CDR2 sequences are MNHEY and SMNVEV (reference sequence). V was cut by 5 bases and J by 4 bases, with 19 bases left in between. This CDR3 is built from 16 residues.

This chain joins TRBV9 and TRBJ1-6, with unresolved D. Germline CDR1 reads SGDLS; CDR2 reads YYNGEE. V lost 0 bases and J lost 7, with 11 bases in between. The CDR3 has 15 amino acids. Written as DNA, the CDR3 is TGTGCCAGCAGCGTAGCAGAGGGATCCAATTCACCCCTCCACTTT. Translated, it gives CASSVAEGSNSPLHF.

CDR3: CASSLSAGTGYTF. CDR3 DNA sequence: TGTGCCAGCAGCTTAAGTGCAGGGACAGGCTACACCTTC. The chain uses TRBV7-3 and TRBJ1-2, with a possible D match to TRBD1 (6 bases). V dropped 1 base and J dropped 8 bases, with 11 bases sitting between them. Germline V lookup: CDR1 SGHTA, CDR2 FQGTGA. The CDR3 spans 13 residues.

The gene calls are TRBV27 and TRBJ2-6; 9 positions agree with TRBD1. The V segment lost 5 bases and the J segment 0 bases; nucleotides outside the gene matches: 17. Germline lookup yields CDR1 MNHEY and CDR2 SMNVEV (reference sequence). The CDR3 is made up of 21 amino acids. CDR3 nucleotides: TGTGCCAGCAGTACAAGGAAGACAGGGGGAATCTCCGACTCTGGGGCCAACGTCCTGACTTTC. Amino acid sequence: CASSTRKTGGISDSGANVLTF.

The chain employs TRBV7-2 and TRBJ2-4; TRBD2 matches at 7 bases. After removal of 3 bases from V and 2 bases from J, the junction contained 4 bases not matched to a gene. Germline V gene sequence: CDR1 SGHTA, CDR2 FQGNSA. The CDR3 has 15 amino acids. CDR3 region: CASSFSGGSKNIQYF. The CDR3 nucleotides read TGTGCCAGCAGCTTCTCGGGGGGATCCAAAAACATTCAGTACTTC.

The chain combines TRBV4-1 with TRBJ2-7, with TRBD2 as a possible D gene (5 bases). The CDR3 covers 13 residues. The V end was cut by 5 bases, the J end by 4 bases, with 12 bases between. The V gene's germline CDR1 is MGHRA and CDR2 YSYEKL. The CDR3 here is CASSMRVGYEQYF. CDR3 nucleotide sequence: TGCGCCAGCAGCATGCGGGTGGGGTACGAGCAGTACTTC.

CDR3 sequence reads: CASSSDGGWGNTEAFF. The DNA for the CDR3 is TGTGCCAGCAGCTCGGACGGGGGGTGGGGGAACACTGAAGCTTTCTTT. This chain uses TRBV5-4 with TRBJ1-1; a possible D gene is TRBD1 (5 bases). CDR1 is SGHNT, CDR2 YYREEE, per germline (reference sequence). This CDR3 contains 16 residues. Trimming pared 3 bases from V and 1 base from J, leaving 16 bases between.

The gene calls are TRBV11-2 and TRBJ1-6; 8 bases align to TRBD1. The J segment lost 15 bases and the V segment lost 1 base, leaving 14 bases of the junction unmatched. CDR1 and CDR2 (germline): SGHAT, FQNNGV. The CDR3 is 16 amino acids. In nucleotides, the CDR3 is TGTGCCAGCAGCTTAGTAGGGACAGGTGAACTTAGAAGCCTCCACTTT. Its protein is CASSLVGTGELRSLHF. Drawing the rest from reference TRBV11-2 and TRBJ1-6, the complete variable domain is EAGVAQSPRYKIIEKRQSVAFWCNPISGHATLYWYQQILGQGPKLLIQFQNNGVVDDSQLPKDRFSAERLKGVDSTLKIQPAKLEDSAVYLCASSLVGTGELRSLHFGNGTRLTVT.

The V call is TRBV4-3, the J call TRBJ1-1; D possibly corresponds to TRBD1 (5 bases). The germline V and J ends were trimmed by 0 bases and 3 bases, with 17 bases remaining between them. Germline CDR1 reads LGHNA; CDR2 reads YSLEER. This CDR3 is built from 17 residues. Here the CDR3 reads CASSQDPLWGGDTEAFF. Written as DNA, the CDR3 is TGCGCCAGCAGCCAAGATCCCCTCTGGGGGGGGGACACTGAAGCTTTCTTT.

The chain is built from TRBV5-6 and TRBJ2-2, with TRBD1 matching over 8 bases. The CDR3 is made up of 17 amino acids. CDR1 SGHDT and CDR2 YYEEEE come from the germline V gene. After removal of 3 bases from V and 5 bases from J, the junction contained 12 bases not matched to a gene. CDR3 DNA sequence: TGTGCCAGCAGCTCCTTCTCGACAGGGGAGTTAACCGGGGAGCTGTTTTTT. This sequence encodes CASSSFSTGELTGELFF.

The rearrangement uses TRBV27 and TRBJ2-7; TRBD1 agrees at 10 bases. V lost 5 bases to trimming and J lost 1 base; unmatched junction nucleotides: 5. From germline, CDR1 is MNHEY and CDR2 SMNVEV (reference sequence). The CDR3 has 15 amino acids. CDR3 protein: CASSTDRGTSYEQYF. The CDR3 nucleotides read TGTGCCAGCAGTACGGACAGGGGGACTTCCTACGAGCAGTACTTC.

Here the CDR3 reads CASSGGGQSYEQYF. CDR3 nucleotide sequence: TGTGCCAGCAGTGGGGGCGGACAGAGCTACGAGCAGTACTTC. This chain connects TRBV6-4 to TRBJ2-7; tentative D call: TRBD1 (6 bases). V was pared by 4 bases and J by 3 bases, with 13 bases between. The CDR3 has 14 amino acids. Germline CDR1 reads MRHNA; CDR2 reads SNTAGT.

The V and J genes are TRBV6-5 and TRBJ2-3; TRBD2 matches at 7 bases. Germline assignment: CDR1 MNHEY and CDR2 SVGAGI. The V and J ends lost 0 bases and 1 base, in that order; junction bases with no gene match: 1. This CDR3 is 15 amino acids long. CDR3 protein: CASSYSSGGTDTQYF. CDR3 DNA sequence: TGTGCCAGCAGTTACTCGAGCGGGGGCACAGATACGCAGTATTTT.

The chain couples TRBV6-5 to TRBJ1-1; perhaps TRBD1 as D (5 bases). This CDR3 has 11 amino acids. CDR1 is MNHEY and CDR2 is SVGAGI in the germline V gene. V was pared by 5 bases and J by 7 bases, with 8 bases between. CDR3 coding DNA: TGTGCCAGCAGTCCAGGGTTTGAAGCTTTCTTT. Protein product: CASSPGFEAFF.

The DNA for the CDR3 is TGTGCCAGCAGTTTGTCCGGGGAAGGGGGCTACACCTTC. Its translation: CASSLSGEGGYTF. The chain recombines TRBV28 with TRBJ1-2, with D unclear. Trimming took off 3 bases at V and 8 bases at J, with 13 bases between the two ends. Germline values: CDR1 MDHEN, CDR2 SYDVKM. The CDR3 covers 13 residues.

This chain links TRBV4-3 with TRBJ1-2; no definite D call. The CDR3 extends over 17 amino acids. In germline, CDR1 is LGHNA, CDR2 YSLEER. Trimming stripped 0 bases from V and 5 bases from J, with 19 bases between. CDR3 sequence (DNA): TGCGCCAGCAGCCAAGATCGTGGCGGGAGTTATTCTTATGGCTACACCTTC. Protein product: CASSQDRGGSYSYGYTF.

V and J are TRBV28 and TRBJ1-1, with D maybe TRBD1 (5 bases). The germline CDR1 and CDR2 sequences are MDHEN and SYDVKM. The germline V and J ends were trimmed by 2 bases and 3 bases, with 13 bases remaining between them. CDR3 length equals 15 residues. CDR3 bases: TGTGCCAGCAGTTTAACGGGAGGGGCGGACACTGAAGCTTTCTTT. This gives the protein CASSLTGGADTEAFF.

The rearrangement joins TRBV5-1 to TRBJ2-5; a weak D match, TRBD1 (5 bases). V was cut by 4 bases and J by 1 base, with 14 bases left in between. The V gene's germline CDR1 is SGHRS and CDR2 YFSETQ. This CDR3 comprises 15 residues. CDR3 sequence: CASSLAVTAQETQYF. DNA of the CDR3: TGCGCCAGCAGCCTGGCCGTGACAGCCCAAGAGACCCAGTACTTC.

V is TRBV6-5 and J is TRBJ2-3, with 9 bases lining up with TRBD2. Trimming removed 2 bases from V and 2 bases from J; junction bases left unmatched: 5. Germline V gene lookup returns CDR1 MNHEY and CDR2 SVGAGI. This CDR3 contains 16 residues. The CDR3 nucleotides read TGTGCCAGCAGTTACCTATCTAGCGGGGTCACAGATACGCAGTATTTT. This translates into CASSYLSSGVTDTQYF.

This chain connects TRBV18 to TRBJ2-2; TRBD1 is a possible D gene (5 bases). Germline CDR1 and CDR2: KGHSH and LQKENI. Deletions cut 3 bases from V and 4 bases from J, with 12 bases between. There are 15 residues in the CDR3. The CDR3 sequence: CASSPLGQITGELFF. The CDR3 coding sequence is TGTGCCAGCTCACCCCTCGGACAAATCACCGGGGAGCTGTTTTTT.

The chain joins TRBV4-3 to TRBJ2-2; D is ambiguous. Trimming removed 0 bases at V and 8 bases at J, with 10 bases between. From germline, CDR1 is LGHNA and CDR2 YSLEER. The CDR3 is 14 residues long. The CDR3 sequence: CASSQESPAGELFF. CDR3 DNA sequence: TGCGCCAGCAGCCAAGAGAGCCCCGCAGGGGAGCTGTTTTTT.

The chain employs TRBV4-1 and TRBJ1-1; D is undetermined. Germline lookup yields CDR1 MGHRA and CDR2 YSYEKL. The ends were cut back, 1 base at V and 10 bases at J, with 13 bases in the middle. The CDR3 consists of 13 residues. The CDR3 coding sequence is TGCGCCAGCAGCCAAGTTCTGGGTAGGAGAGCTTTCTTT. It translates to CASSQVLGRRAFF.